This entry lists 2 T cell receptor beta chains sequenced from one sample in a study of beta chain features in type 1 diabetes. The antigens of these receptors remain unknown. Broader study findings: Shorter TCRB CDR3s, moderately but significantly so, were found in Type 1 diabetes patients in all four CD4+ subsets.

Expressed TCRB transcripts were sequenced after all isolated RNA was converted to cDNA. This table comes from immunoSEQ multiplex PCR, and its TCRdb copy is limited to in-frame clones, with some not included. The data contain fewer than 25,000 clones, under 75% of them singletons. Sequencing was done on a sample of Tregs from blood. All receptors come from a man between 18 and 29 years old with type 1 diabetes.

The V call is TRBV10-3, the J call TRBJ2-5; TRBD1 might be the D (5 bases). The germline V gene encodes CDR1 ENHRY and CDR2 SYGVKD. The CDR3 is 13 amino acids. V was trimmed by 5 bases and J by 5 bases, leaving 12 bases between them. The CDR3 DNA reads as TGTGCCATCAGTCATGCCCCAGGGGAGACCCAGTACTTC. As protein: CAISHAPGETQYF.

The gene calls are TRBV9 and TRBJ1-6; 9 bases map to TRBD1. The V gene's germline CDR1 is SGDLS and CDR2 YYNGEE. The CDR3 runs 14 residues. V shed 7 bases, J shed 9 bases, and the junction held 8 bases outside the gene matches. The CDR3 DNA sequence: TGTGCCAGCGCAAGGGGGACAGGGCCTTCACCCCTCCACTTT. This sequence encodes CASARGTGPSPLHF. The variable domain in full, completed from reference TRBV9 and TRBJ1-6, reads DSGVTQTPKHLITATGQRVTLRCSPRSGDLSVYWYQQSLDQGLQFLIQYYNGEERAKGNILERFSAQQFPDLHSELNLSSLELGDSALYFCASARGTGPSPLHFGNGTRLTVT.